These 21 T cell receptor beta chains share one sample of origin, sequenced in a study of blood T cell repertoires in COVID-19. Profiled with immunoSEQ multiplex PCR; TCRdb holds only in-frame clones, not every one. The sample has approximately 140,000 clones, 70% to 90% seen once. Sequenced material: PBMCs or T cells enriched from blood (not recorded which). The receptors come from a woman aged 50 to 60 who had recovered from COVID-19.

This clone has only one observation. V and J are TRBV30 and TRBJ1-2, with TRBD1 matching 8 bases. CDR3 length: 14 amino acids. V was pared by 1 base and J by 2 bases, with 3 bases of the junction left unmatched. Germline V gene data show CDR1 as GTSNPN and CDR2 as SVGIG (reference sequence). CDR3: CAWSDGTGNYGYTF. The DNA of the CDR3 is TGTGCCTGGAGTGACGGGACAGGAAACTATGGCTACACCTTC.

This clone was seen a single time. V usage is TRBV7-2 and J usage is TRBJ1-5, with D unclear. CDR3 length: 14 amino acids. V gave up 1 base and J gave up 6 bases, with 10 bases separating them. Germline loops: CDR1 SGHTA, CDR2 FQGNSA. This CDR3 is CASSLGRTIQPQHF. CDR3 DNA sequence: TGTGCCAGCAGCTTAGGTCGGACTATTCAGCCCCAGCATTTT.

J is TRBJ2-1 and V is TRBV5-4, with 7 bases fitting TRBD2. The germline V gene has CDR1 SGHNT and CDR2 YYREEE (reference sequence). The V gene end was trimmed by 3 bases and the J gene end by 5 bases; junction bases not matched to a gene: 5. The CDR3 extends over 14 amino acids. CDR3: CASSSYGLDNEQFF. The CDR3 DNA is TGTGCCAGCAGCTCCTACGGACTAGACAATGAGCAGTTCTTC. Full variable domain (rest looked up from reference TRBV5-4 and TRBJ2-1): ETGVTQSPTHLIKTRGQQVTLRCSSQSGHNTVSWYQQALGQGPQFIFQYYREEENGRGNFPPRFSGLQFPNYSSELNVNALELDDSALYLCASSSYGLDNEQFFGPGTRLTVL.

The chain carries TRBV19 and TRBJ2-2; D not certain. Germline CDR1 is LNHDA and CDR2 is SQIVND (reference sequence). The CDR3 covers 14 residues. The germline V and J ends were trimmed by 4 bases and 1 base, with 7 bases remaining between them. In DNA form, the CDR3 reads TGTGCCAGTAGTAAGAGAGTGAACACCGGGGAGCTGTTTTTT. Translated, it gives CASSKRVNTGELFF.

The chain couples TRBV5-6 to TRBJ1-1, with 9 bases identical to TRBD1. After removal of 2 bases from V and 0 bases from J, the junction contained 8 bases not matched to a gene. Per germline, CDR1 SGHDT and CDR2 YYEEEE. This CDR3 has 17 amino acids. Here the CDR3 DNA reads TGTGCCAGCAGCTTTTCGACAGGGGGGCTTGTGAACACTGAAGCTTTCTTT. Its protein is CASSFSTGGLVNTEAFF.

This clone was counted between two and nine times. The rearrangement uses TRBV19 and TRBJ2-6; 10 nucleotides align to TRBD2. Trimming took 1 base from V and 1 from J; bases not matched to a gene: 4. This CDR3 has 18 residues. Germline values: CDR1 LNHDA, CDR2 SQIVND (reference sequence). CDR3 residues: CASSIGASGGSGANVLTF. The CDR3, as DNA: TGTGCCAGTAGTATAGGGGCTAGCGGGGGATCTGGGGCCAACGTCCTGACTTTC.

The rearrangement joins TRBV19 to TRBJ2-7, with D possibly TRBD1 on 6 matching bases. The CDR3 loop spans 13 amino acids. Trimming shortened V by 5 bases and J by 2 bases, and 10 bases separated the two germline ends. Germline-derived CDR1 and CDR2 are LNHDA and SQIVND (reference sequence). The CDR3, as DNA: TGTGCCAGTAGTTCCCGGGACACCTACGAGCAGTACTTC. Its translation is CASSSRDTYEQYF. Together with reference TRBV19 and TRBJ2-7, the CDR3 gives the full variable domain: DGGITQSPKYLFRKEGQNVTLSCEQNLNHDAMYWYRQDPGQGLRLIYYSQIVNDFQKGDIAEGYSVSREKKESFPLTVTSAQKNPTAFYLCASSSRDTYEQYFGPGTRLTVT.

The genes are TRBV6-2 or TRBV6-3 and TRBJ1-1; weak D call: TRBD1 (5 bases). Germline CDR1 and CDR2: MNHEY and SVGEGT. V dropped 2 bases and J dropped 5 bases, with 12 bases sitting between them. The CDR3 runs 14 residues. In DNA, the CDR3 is TGTGCCAGCAGTTACGCGGGGGGGAGGACTGAAGCTTTCTTT. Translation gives CASSYAGGRTEAFF.

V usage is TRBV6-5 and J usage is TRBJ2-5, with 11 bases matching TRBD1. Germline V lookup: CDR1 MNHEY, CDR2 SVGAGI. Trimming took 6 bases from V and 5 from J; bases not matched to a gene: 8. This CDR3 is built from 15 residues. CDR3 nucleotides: TGTGCCAGCAGCACGCGGACAGGGGGCCTGGAGACCCAGTACTTC. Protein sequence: CASSTRTGGLETQYF.

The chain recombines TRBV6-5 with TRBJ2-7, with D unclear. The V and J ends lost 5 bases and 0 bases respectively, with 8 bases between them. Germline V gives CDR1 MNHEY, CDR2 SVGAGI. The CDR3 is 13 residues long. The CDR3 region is CASSQAASYEQYF. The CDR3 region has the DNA TGTGCCAGCAGTCAGGCAGCCTCCTACGAGCAGTACTTC.

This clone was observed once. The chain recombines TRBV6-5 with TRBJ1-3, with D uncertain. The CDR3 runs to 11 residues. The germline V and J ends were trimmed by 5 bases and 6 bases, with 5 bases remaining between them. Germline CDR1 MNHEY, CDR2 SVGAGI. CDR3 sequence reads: CASSIKNTIYF. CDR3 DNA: TGTGCCAGCAGTATAAAAAACACCATATATTTT.

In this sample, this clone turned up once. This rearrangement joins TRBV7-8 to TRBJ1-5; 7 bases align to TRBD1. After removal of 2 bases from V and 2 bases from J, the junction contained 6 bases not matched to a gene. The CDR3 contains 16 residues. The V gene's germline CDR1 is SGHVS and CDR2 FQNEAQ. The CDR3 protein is CASSLYTGAGNQPQHF. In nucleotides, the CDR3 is TGTGCCAGCAGCTTATATACAGGGGCAGGCAATCAGCCCCAGCATTTT.

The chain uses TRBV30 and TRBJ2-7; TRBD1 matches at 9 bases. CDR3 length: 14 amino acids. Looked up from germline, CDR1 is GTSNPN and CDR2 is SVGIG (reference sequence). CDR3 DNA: TGTGCTCTGGGGGACAGGGCGTCTCGGCACGAGCAGTACTTC. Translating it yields CALGDRASRHEQYF. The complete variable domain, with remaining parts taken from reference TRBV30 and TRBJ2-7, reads SQTIHQWPATLVQPVGSPLSLECTVEGTSNPNLYWYRQAAGRGLQLLFYSVGIGQISSEVPQNLSASRPQDRQFILSSKKLLLSDSGFYLCALGDRASRHEQYFGPGTRLTVT.

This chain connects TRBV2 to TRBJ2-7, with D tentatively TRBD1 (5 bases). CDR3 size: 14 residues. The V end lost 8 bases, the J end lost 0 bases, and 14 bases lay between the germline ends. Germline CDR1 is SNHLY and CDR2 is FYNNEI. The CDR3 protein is CASGEKTVSYEQYF. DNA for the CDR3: TGTGCCAGCGGAGAAAAGACAGTCTCCTACGAGCAGTACTTC.

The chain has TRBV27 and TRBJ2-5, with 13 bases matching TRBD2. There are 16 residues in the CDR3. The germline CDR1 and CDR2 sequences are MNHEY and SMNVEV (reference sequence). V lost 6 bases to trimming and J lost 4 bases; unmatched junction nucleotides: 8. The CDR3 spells CASSLIWTSGGETQYF. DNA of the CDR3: TGTGCCAGCAGCCTCATCTGGACTAGCGGGGGAGAGACCCAGTACTTC.

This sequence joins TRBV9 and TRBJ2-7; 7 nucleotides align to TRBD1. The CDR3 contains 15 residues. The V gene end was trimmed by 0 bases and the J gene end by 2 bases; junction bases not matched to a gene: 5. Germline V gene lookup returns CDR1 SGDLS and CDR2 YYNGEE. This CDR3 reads CASSVEGAATYEQYF. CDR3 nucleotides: TGTGCCAGCAGCGTAGAGGGGGCAGCGACCTACGAGCAGTACTTC.

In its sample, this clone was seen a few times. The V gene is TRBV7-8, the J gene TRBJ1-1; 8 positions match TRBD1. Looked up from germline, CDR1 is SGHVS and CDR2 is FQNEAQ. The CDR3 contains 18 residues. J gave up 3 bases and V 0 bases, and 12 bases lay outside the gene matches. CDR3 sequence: CASSLAGWTGFWDTEAFF. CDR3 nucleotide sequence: TGTGCCAGCAGCTTAGCGGGTTGGACAGGGTTCTGGGACACTGAAGCTTTCTTT.

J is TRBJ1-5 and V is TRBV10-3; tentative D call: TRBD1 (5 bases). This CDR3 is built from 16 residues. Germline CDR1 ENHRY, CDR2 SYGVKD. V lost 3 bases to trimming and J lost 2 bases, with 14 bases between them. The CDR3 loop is CAISDWQGDGNQPQHF. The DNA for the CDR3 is TGTGCCATCAGTGATTGGCAGGGCGACGGCAATCAGCCCCAGCATTTT.

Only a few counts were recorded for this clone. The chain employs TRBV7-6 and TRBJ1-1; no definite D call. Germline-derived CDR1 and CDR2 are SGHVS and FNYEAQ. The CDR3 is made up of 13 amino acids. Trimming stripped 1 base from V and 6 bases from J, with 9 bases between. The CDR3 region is CASSLGALAEAFF. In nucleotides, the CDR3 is TGTGCCAGCAGCTTAGGGGCCCTCGCTGAAGCTTTCTTT. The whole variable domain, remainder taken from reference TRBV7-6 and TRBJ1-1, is GAGVSQSPRYKVTKRGQDVALRCDPISGHVSLYWYRQALGQGPEFLTYFNYEAQQDKSGLPNDRFSAERPEGSISTLTIQRTEQRDSAMYRCASSLGALAEAFFGQGTRLTVV.

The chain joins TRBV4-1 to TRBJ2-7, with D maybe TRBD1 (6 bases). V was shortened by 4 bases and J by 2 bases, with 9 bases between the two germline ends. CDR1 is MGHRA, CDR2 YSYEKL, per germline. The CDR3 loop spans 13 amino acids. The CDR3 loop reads CASSLTGPYEQYF. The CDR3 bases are TGCGCCAGCAGCCTGACAGGACCCTACGAGCAGTACTTC.

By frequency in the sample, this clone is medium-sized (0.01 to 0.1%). CDR3 sequence (DNA): TGCAGTGCTAGTTTGTCCCCCACCGACAGCAGCTCCTACGAGCAGTACTTC. Its protein is CSASLSPTDSSSYEQYF. The chain is built from TRBV20-1 and TRBJ2-7; the D gene is possibly TRBD1 (5 bases). CDR1 DFQATT and CDR2 SNEGSKA come from the germline V gene (reference sequence). This CDR3 is built from 17 residues. The V end was cut by 3 bases, the J end by 0 bases, with 21 bases between.